This T cell receptor (beta chain) emerged from a study of shared clonotypes between healthy human individuals. V lost 5 bases and J lost 1; bases outside the gene matches: 8. The CDR3 totals 15 residues. Germline lookup yields CDR1 SGHTA and CDR2 FQGNSA. Genomic DNA of each subset was evenly split across several immunoSEQ plates. The input for sorted-subset replicate PCRs was 150 to 200 ng DNA, tens of thousands of T cell genomes. Data came from immunoSEQ multiplex PCR; TCRdb stores just in-frame clones and leaves some out. The table records about 1.1 million clones, around 78% of them present only once. Splitting the CD4+ cells yielded a CD45RA+ naive subset and a CD45RA-negative memory subset.

Sequencing was done on a sample of memory CD4+ T cells from PBMCs. Subset meaning: CD45RA-negative fraction. This receptor was taken from a man aged 18 to 29 in good health. Some clones in this sample may be carry-over from other donors' samples. The chain is built from TRBV7-2 and TRBJ2-7; TRBD2 matches 7 bases. The CDR3 loop reads CASSQRAGFSYEQYF. The CDR3 nucleotides read TGTGCCAGCAGCCAACGAGCGGGGTTTTCCTACGAGCAGTACTTC. Full variable domain (outside the CDR3, taken from reference TRBV7-2 and TRBJ2-7): GAGVSQSPSNKVTEKGKDVELRCDPISGHTALYWYRQSLGQGLEFLIYFQGNSAPDKSGLPSDRFSAERTGGSVSTLTIQRTQQEDSAVYLCASSQRAGFSYEQYFGPGTRLTVT.